Sequencing of this T cell receptor (beta chain) was carried out in a study of T cells in tuberculosis. The assay was immunoSEQ multiplex PCR, and TCRdb's table has in-frame clones only and misses some. This repertoire shows about 34,000 clones, under 95% found once; its top ten account for roughly 2.3%. The time point: new active TB diagnosis, blood taken before or within 7 days of starting treatment. The sequenced sample was PBMCs, obtained at tuberculosis diagnosis. The sequence derives from an adult with tuberculosis.

The CDR3 spells CASSDGIQGAADTQYF. In DNA form, the CDR3 reads TGCGCCAGCAGTGATGGGATCCAGGGGGCGGCAGATACGCAGTATTTT. This sequence joins TRBV10-1 and TRBJ2-3; 8 nucleotides align to TRBD1. Germline loops: CDR1 WNHNN, CDR2 SYGVQD (reference sequence). V was pared by 3 bases and J by 4 bases, with 9 bases of the junction left unmatched. This CDR3 has 16 amino acids.